This T cell receptor (beta chain) was obtained from a study of regulatory T cells in long-lasting Graves disease. Study-level findings and limits: Examination was confined to peripheral blood, excluding thyroid tissue. Sharing of public clonotypes was greater in persistent patients (about 2,500) than in new patients (more than 900). Persistent disease exhibited a predilection for TRBV28, TRBJ1-2 and TRBJ2-5.

Building of the TCR beta libraries involved iRepertoire HTBI primers and Arm-PCR of CDR3 regions. From the multiplex PCR reads, TCRdb called clonotypes with MiXCR, one entry per CDR3 protein. Here the sample spans almost 350,000 distinct CDR3 sequences, less than 20% being singletons. As to this clonotype: Its antigen is not identified.

Time point reported: persistent/refractory GD, antithyroid drugs over 5 years with positive TRAb. RNA extracted from PBMCs served as the sequencing template. This CDR3 contains 14 residues. The trim removed 1 base at V and 8 bases at J, leaving 3 bases unmatched. The germline CDR1 and CDR2 sequences are DFQATT and SNEGSKA (reference sequence). Here the sequenced sample was peripheral blood mononuclear cells (PBMCs), taken when the disease was refractory, from a patient treated with antithyroid drugs. The chain couples TRBV20-1 to TRBJ2-1; 12 nucleotides match TRBD2. This clonotype originated in a female donor with Graves disease. The CDR3 loop reads CSARGLAGGDEQFF. In DNA, the CDR3 is TGCAGTGCTAGAGGGCTAGCGGGAGGGGATGAGCAGTTCTTC.